The present T cell receptor beta chain was sequenced within a study of blood T cell repertoires in COVID-19. Some clones are missing from TCRdb's copy, which holds only in-frame ones; the method was immunoSEQ multiplex PCR. The sample carries about 75,000 clones, 70% to 85% recorded once. The CDR3 is 14 residues long. Trimming at V came to 6 bases and at J to 5 bases, leaving 7 bases not matched to a gene. CDR1 and CDR2 (germline): MDHEN, SYDVKM. Specimen: peripheral blood. The chain links TRBV28 to TRBJ2-7; the match to TRBD2 covers 10 bases. This sequence was found in a woman in her forties or fifties with acute or convalescent COVID-19. The CDR3 protein is CASRLAGVWDEQYF. CDR3 coding DNA: TGTGCCAGCAGGCTAGCGGGAGTCTGGGACGAGCAGTACTTC. The full variable domain, with the rest looked up from reference TRBV28 and TRBJ2-7, is DVKVTQSSRYLVKRTGEKVFLECVQDMDHENMFWYRQDPGLGLRLIYFSYDVKMKEKGDIPEGYSVSREKKERFSLILESASTNQTSMYLCASRLAGVWDEQYFGPGTRLTVT.